This TCR beta chain emerged from a study of cytomegalovirus exposure and HLA in healthy donors. As for the study in general: Researchers found that approximately 80% of 300 to 450 genotyped donors fell within the Caucasian-associated ancestry cluster.

It was with 60 Vbeta and 13 Jbeta primers that the PCR ran. Clones were read by immunoSEQ multiplex PCR, and TCRdb kept only the in-frame ones, dropping some. The sample contains about 90,000 clones, 65% to 80% of which appear only once. The CDR3 covers 17 residues. V lost 0 bases and J lost 0, with 12 bases in between. Germline V gene lookup returns CDR1 SGHDT and CDR2 YYEEEE. Study results and limitations: Productive rates of about 87% or about 30% were seen for most TCR beta V segments in an earlier analysis.

Worth noting for this clone: The antigen remains undetermined.

Participants comprised healthy donors of bone marrow. The chain employs TRBV5-6 and TRBJ2-2; D is perhaps TRBD1 (7 bases). Sequencing input: PBMCs. This TCR derives from a woman under 30 in good health and CMV-seropositive. CDR3 sequence (DNA): TGTGCCAGCAGCTTGGATGGAGGGGGCTCGAACACCGGGGAGCTGTTTTTT. Amino acids: CASSLDGGGSNTGELFF.